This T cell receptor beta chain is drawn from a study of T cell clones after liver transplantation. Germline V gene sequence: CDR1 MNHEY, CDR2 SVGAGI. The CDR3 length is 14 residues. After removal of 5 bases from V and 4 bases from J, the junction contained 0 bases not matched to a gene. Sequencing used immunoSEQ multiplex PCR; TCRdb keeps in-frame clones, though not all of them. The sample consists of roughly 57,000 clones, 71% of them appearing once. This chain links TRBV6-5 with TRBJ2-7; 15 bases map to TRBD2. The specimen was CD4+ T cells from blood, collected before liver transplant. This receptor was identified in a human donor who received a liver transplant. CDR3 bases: TGTGCCAGCAGTGGGACTAGCGGGGGGTACGAGCAGTACTTC. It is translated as CASSGTSGGYEQYF.